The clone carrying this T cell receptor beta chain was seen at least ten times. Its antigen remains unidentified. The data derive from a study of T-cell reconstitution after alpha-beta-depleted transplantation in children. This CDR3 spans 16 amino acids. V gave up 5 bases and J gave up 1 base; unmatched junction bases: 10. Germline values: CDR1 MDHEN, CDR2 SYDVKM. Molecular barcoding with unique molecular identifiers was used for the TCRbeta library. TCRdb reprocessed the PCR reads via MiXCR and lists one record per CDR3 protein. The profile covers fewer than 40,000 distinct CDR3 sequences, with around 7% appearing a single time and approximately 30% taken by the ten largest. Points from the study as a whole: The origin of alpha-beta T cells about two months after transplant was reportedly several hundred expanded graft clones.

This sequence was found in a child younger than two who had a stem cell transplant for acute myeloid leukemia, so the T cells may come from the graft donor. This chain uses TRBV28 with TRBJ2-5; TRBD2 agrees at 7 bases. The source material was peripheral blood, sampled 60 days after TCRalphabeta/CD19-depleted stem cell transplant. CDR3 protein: CASSPPGSGPQETQYF. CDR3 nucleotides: TGTGCCAGCAGTCCCCCGGGTAGCGGGCCCCAAGAGACCCAGTACTTC.